This T cell receptor beta chain is drawn from a study of Ad26.COV2.S vaccination and SARS-CoV-2 variants. Study as a whole: Once, or twice with 56 days between doses, Ad26.COV2.S was given intramuscularly.

Treatment defined: some 19 received Ad26.COV2.S at low or high dose, single or two shots; about 5 received placebo; per-sample allocation not given. Repertoires come from day 63 after the first vaccine or placebo injection. In germline, CDR1 is SQVTM, CDR2 ANQGSEA. V shed 7 bases and J shed 0 bases, with 9 bases lying between them. The CDR3 loop spans 12 amino acids. Clones were read by immunoSEQ multiplex PCR, and TCRdb kept only the in-frame ones, dropping some. The sample lists 380,000 or so clones; around four fifths were seen once. The receptor was derived from a person between 18 and 59 years old who received the Ad26.COV2.S COVID-19 vaccine or a placebo. The starting material was peripheral blood, obtained in a trial of Ad26.COV2.S vaccine versus placebo. This chain uses TRBV29-1 with TRBJ1-1; D perhaps matches TRBD1 (5 bases). In DNA, the CDR3 is TGCAGCGCGGGACGCATGAACACTGAAGCTTTCTTT. Translated, it gives CSAGRMNTEAFF.